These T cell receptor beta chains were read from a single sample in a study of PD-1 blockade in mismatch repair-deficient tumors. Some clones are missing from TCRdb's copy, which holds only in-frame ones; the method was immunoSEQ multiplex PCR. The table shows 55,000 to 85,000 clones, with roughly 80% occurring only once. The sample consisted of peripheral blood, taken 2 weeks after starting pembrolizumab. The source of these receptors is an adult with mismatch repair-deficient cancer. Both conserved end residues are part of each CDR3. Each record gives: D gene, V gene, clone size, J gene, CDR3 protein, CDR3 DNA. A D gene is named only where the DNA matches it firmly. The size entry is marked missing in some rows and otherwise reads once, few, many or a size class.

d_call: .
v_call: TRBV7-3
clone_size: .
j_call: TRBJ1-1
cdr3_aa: CASSFGLNTEAFF
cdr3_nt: TGTGCCAGCAGCTTTGGGCTGAACACTGAAGCTTTCTTT

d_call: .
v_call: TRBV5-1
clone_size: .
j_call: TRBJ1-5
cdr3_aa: CASSLEGDSNQPQHF
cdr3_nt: TGCGCCAGCAGCTTGGAAGGGGATAGCAATCAGCCCCAGCATTTT

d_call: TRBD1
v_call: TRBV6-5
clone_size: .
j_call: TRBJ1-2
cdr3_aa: CASSWGTGETYGYTF
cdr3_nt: TGTGCCAGCAGTTGGGGGACAGGAGAAACCTATGGCTACACCTTC

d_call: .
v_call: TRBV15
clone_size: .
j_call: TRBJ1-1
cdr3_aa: CATSRGVGARWDTEAFF
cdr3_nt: TGTGCCACCAGCAGAGGAGTGGGGGCGCGCTGGGACACTGAAGCTTTCTTT

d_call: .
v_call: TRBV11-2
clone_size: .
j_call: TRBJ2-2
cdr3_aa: CASSLAGRGNTGELFF
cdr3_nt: TGTGCCAGCAGCCTGGCCGGCAGGGGTAACACCGGGGAGCTGTTTTTT

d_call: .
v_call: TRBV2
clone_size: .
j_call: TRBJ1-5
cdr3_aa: CASSAGRVEGQPQHF
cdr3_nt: TGTGCCAGCAGTGCTGGCAGGGTCGAGGGTCAGCCCCAGCATTTT

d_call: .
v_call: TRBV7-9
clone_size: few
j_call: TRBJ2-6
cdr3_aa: CASSLRVSGANVLTF
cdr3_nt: TGTGCCAGCAGCTTAAGAGTCTCTGGGGCCAACGTCCTGACTTTC

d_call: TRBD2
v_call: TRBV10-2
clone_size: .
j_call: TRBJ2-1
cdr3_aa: CASSAGGRAEQFF
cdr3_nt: TGCGCCAGCAGTGCGGGGGGTCGGGCTGAGCAGTTCTTC

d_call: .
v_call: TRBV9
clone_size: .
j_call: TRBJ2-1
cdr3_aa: CASSPRRDLYNEQFF
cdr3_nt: TGTGCCAGCAGCCCGCGCCGGGACTTATACAATGAGCAGTTCTTC

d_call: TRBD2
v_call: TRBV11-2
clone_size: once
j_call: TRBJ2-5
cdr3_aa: CASSFGLAGDGETQYF
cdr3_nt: TGTGCCAGCAGCTTTGGACTAGCGGGAGACGGAGAGACCCAGTACTTC

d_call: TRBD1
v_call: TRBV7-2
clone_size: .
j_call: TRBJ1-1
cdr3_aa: CASSTLQGPAFF
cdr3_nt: TGTGCCAGCAGCACGTTACAGGGGCCAGCTTTCTTT

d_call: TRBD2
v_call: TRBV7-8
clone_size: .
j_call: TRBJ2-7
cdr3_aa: CASSTPKTSGYEQYF
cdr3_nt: TGTGCCAGCAGCACCCCGAAGACTAGCGGATACGAGCAGTACTTC

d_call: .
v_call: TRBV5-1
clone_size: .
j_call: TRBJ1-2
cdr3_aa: CASSAKPRDGYTF
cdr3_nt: TGCGCCAGCAGCGCCAAACCTAGGGATGGCTACACCTTC

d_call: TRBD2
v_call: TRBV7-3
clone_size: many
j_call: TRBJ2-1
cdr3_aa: CASSLQSGRAENEQFF
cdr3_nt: TGTGCCAGCAGCTTACAGAGCGGGAGGGCCGAGAATGAGCAGTTCTTC

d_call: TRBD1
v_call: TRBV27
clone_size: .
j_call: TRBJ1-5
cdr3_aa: CASSSGQGDPQHF
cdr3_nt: TGTGCCAGCAGTTCCGGACAGGGGGACCCCCAGCATTTT

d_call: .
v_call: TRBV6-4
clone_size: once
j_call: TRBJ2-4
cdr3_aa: CASSYIIQYF
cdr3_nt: TGTGCCAGCAGTTACATCATTCAGTACTTC

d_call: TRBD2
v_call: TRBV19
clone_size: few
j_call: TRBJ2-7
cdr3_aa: CASSGLAGPSPYEQYF
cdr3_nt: TGTGCCAGTAGTGGCCTAGCGGGACCCAGCCCCTACGAGCAGTACTTC

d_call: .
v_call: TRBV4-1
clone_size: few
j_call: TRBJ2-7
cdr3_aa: CASSQALVGSYEQYF
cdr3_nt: TGCGCCAGCAGCCAAGCGCTGGTTGGATCCTACGAGCAGTACTTC

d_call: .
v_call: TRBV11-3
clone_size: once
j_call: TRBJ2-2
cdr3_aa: CASSSGNTGELFF
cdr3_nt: TGTGCCAGCAGTTCAGGGAACACCGGGGAGCTGTTTTTT

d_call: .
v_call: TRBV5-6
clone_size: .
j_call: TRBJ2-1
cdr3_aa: CASSFYSYEQFF
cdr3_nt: TGTGCCAGCAGCTTTTACAGCTATGAGCAGTTCTTC

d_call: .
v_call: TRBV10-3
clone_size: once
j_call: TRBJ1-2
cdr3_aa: CAISESHGSGYGYTF
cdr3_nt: TGTGCCATCAGTGAGTCGCACGGTTCTGGTTATGGCTACACCTTC

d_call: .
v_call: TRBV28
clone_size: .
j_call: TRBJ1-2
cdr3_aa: CASTLAQPVVFTF
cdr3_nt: TGTGCCAGCACCCTGGCACAGCCTGTAGTTTTTACCTTC

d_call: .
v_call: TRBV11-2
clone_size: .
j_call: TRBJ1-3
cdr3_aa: CASSLAGPTIYF
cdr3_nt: TGTGCCAGCAGCTTAGCAGGGCCCACCATATATTTT

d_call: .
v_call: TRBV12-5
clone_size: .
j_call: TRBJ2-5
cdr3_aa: CASGNNFNTGIQETQYF
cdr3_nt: TGTGCTAGTGGCAACAACTTTAACACAGGGATACAAGAGACCCAGTACTTC

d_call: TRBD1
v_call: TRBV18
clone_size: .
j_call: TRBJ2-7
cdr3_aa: CASSREQGAWEQYF
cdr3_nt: TGTGCCAGCTCACGAGAACAGGGGGCGTGGGAGCAGTACTTC

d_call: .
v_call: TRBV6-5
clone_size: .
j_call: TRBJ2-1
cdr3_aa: CASFSPGDRNEQFF
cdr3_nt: TGTGCCAGCTTTTCCCCGGGAGATAGGAATGAGCAGTTCTTC

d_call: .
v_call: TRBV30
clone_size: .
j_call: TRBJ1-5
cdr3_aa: CAWSSTPNQPQHF
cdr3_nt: TGTGCCTGGAGTTCTACTCCTAATCAGCCCCAGCATTTT

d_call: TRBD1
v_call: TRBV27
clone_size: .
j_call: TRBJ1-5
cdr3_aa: CASSRTGEGQPQHF
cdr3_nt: TGTGCCAGCAGTCGAACAGGGGAGGGTCAGCCCCAGCATTTT

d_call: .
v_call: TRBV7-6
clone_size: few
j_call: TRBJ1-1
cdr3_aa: CATATGMNTEAFF
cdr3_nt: TGTGCCACCGCGACAGGTATGAACACTGAAGCTTTCTTT

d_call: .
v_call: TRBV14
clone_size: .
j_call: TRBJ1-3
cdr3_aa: CASSQGWGPSGNTIYF
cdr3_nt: TGTGCCAGCAGCCAAGGATGGGGGCCCTCTGGAAACACCATATATTTT

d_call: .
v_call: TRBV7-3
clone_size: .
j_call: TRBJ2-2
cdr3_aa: CASSLRGTTTGELFF
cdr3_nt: TGTGCCAGCAGCTTACGGGGGACGACCACCGGGGAGCTGTTTTTT

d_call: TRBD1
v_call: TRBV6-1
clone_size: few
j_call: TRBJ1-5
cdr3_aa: CASTINDREPQHF
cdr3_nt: TGTGCCAGCACAATAAATGACAGGGAACCCCAGCATTTT

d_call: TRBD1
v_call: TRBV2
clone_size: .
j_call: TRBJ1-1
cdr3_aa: CASSDAGRGRDEAFF
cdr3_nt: TGTGCCAGCAGTGACGCGGGTAGGGGGCGAGATGAAGCTTTCTTT

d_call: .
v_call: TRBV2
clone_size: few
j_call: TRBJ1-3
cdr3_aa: CASRGQPATGRRGSRGNTIYF
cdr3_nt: TGTGCCAGCAGGGGCCAGCCCGCAACAGGACGCCGTGGGTCGAGGGGAAACACCATATATTTT

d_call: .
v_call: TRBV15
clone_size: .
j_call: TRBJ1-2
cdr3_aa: CATSRVMGLGGQVF
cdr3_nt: TGTGCCACCAGCAGAGTTATGGGACTCGGGGGGCAAGTCTTC

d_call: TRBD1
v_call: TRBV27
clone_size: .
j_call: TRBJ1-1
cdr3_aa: CASSNRDSGTEAFF
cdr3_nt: TGTGCCAGCAGTAACAGGGACAGCGGCACTGAAGCTTTCTTT

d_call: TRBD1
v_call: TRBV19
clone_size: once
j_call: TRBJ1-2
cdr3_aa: CASSGLRGDYGYTF
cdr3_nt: TGTGCCAGTAGTGGACTCAGGGGGGACTATGGCTACACCTTC

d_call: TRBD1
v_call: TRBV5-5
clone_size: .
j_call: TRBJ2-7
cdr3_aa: CASSLWDRAKEQYF
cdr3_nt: TGTGCCAGCAGCTTGTGGGACAGGGCGAAAGAGCAGTACTTC

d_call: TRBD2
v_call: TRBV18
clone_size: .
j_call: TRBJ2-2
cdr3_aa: CASSPSASGAGTGELFF
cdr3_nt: TGTGCCAGCTCACCATCGGCTAGCGGAGCGGGGACCGGGGAGCTGTTTTTT

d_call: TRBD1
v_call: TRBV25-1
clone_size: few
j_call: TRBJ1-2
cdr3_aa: CASSEYGQGARGYTF
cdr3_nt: TGTGCCAGCAGTGAATATGGGCAGGGGGCGCGTGGCTACACCTTC

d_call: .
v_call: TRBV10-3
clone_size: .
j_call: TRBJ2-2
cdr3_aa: CATRERESSTGELFF
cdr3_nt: TGTGCCACCCGTGAACGGGAGAGTAGCACCGGGGAGCTGTTTTTT

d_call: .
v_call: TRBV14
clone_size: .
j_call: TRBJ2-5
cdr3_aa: CASSRGLQETQYF
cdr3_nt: TGTGCCAGCAGCCGGGGCCTGCAAGAGACCCAGTACTTC

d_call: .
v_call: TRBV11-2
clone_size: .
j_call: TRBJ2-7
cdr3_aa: CASSGGRSSYEQYF
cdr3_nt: TGTGCCAGCAGCGGGGGGCGGAGCTCCTACGAGCAGTACTTC

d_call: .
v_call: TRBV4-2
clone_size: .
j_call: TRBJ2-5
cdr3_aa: CASSQGGWETQYF
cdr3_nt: TGTGCCAGCAGCCAGGGAGGATGGGAGACCCAGTACTTC

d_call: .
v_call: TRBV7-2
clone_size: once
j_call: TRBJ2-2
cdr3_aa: CASSQDAGSMNTGELFF
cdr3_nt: TGTGCCAGCAGCCAAGACGCCGGGAGTATGAACACCGGGGAGCTGTTTTTT

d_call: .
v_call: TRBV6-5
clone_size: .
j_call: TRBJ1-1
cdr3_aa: CASSYQMTTEAFF
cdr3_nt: TGTGCCAGCAGTTACCAGATGACAACTGAAGCTTTCTTT

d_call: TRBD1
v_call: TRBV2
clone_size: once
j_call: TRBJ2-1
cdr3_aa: CASREDRVPNEQFF
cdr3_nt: TGTGCCAGCAGGGAGGACAGGGTACCTAATGAGCAGTTCTTC

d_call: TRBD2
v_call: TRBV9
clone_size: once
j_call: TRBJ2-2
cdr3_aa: CASSVNSGRNTGELFF
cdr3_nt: TGTGCCAGCAGCGTCAATAGCGGGAGGAACACCGGGGAGCTGTTTTTT

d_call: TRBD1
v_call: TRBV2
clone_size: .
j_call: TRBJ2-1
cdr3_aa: CASRAPGQGAHNEQFF
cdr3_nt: TGTGCCAGCAGGGCTCCGGGACAGGGGGCCCACAATGAGCAGTTCTTC

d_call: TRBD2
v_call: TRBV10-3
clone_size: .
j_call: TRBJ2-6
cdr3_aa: CAISGPGGGNHPSGANVLTF
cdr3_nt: TGTGCCATCAGTGGCCCCGGGGGGGGGAATCACCCCTCTGGGGCCAACGTCCTGACTTTC

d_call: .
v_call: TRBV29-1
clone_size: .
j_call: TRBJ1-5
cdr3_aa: CSVGNGQPQHF
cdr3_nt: TGCAGCGTTGGAAACGGTCAGCCCCAGCATTTT

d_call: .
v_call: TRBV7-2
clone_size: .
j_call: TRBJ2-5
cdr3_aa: CASSLAGGPETQYF
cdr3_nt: TGTGCCAGCAGCTTAGCGGGAGGCCCAGAGACCCAGTACTTC

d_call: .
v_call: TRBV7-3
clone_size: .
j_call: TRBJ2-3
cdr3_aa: CASSLGPDTQYF
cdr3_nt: TGTGCCAGCAGCTTAGGGCCAGATACGCAGTATTTT

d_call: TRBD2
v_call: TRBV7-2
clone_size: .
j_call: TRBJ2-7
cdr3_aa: CASSLEGLAGALHF
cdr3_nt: TGTGCCAGCAGCTTAGAGGGACTAGCGGGAGCCCTCCACTTC